This TCR beta chain was sequenced for a study of blood T cell repertoires in COVID-19. Clones were sequenced by immunoSEQ multiplex PCR, and TCRdb holds only the in-frame ones, with some missing. Of 35,000 to 45,000 clones in the sample, 70% to 90% were seen once. The CDR3 spans 14 residues. Germline-derived CDR1 and CDR2 are SGHVS and FQNEAQ. The ends were cut back, 3 bases at V and 3 bases at J, with 9 bases in the middle. This clone appeared a single time. The clonotype originates from a man aged 45 to 65 with active COVID-19. V is TRBV7-8 and J is TRBJ1-3, with D tentatively TRBD1 (6 bases). Material: peripheral blood. CDR3 sequence: CASSFSRGGNTIYF. The CDR3 DNA reads as TGTGCCAGCAGCTTTAGCAGGGGTGGAAACACCATATATTTT.